Listed below are T cell receptor beta chains from one sample, sequenced in a study of blood T cell repertoires in COVID-19. Produced via immunoSEQ multiplex PCR; TCRdb's table is partial and in-frame only. The sample lists about 70,000 clones; roughly 79% were seen once. Sequencing used peripheral blood. Receptors originate from a woman between 70 and 85 years old with acute or convalescent COVID-19. CDR3s include the opening cysteine and the closing phenylalanine or tryptophan. A D gene is named only where the DNA matches it firmly. Some rows mark clone size as missing; the rest say once, few, many or name a class of expanded clone.

v_call: TRBV9
clone_size: .
j_call: TRBJ2-3
d_call: .
cdr3_nt: TGTGCCAGCAGCGCTCCCGGGTTCCTTGGGCGGGAAAGCACAGATACGCAGTATTTT
cdr3_aa: CASSAPGFLGRESTDTQYF

v_call: TRBV18
clone_size: .
j_call: TRBJ1-4
d_call: .
cdr3_nt: TGTGCCAGCTCACCAGGGGGCAGGAGAACCACTAATGAAAAACTGTTTTTT
cdr3_aa: CASSPGGRRTTNEKLFF

v_call: TRBV3-1/TRBV3-2
clone_size: .
j_call: TRBJ2-7
d_call: .
cdr3_nt: TGTGCCAGCAGCCACGGGGACACTTTAAAGTACTTC
cdr3_aa: CASSHGDTLKYF

v_call: TRBV11-2
clone_size: few
j_call: TRBJ1-2
d_call: .
cdr3_nt: TGTGCCAGCAGCCACCGAGACGTATGGCGGGGCTACACCTTC
cdr3_aa: CASSHRDVWRGYTF

v_call: TRBV5-1
clone_size: .
j_call: TRBJ1-4
d_call: .
cdr3_nt: TGCGCCAGCAAACCGGGAGCCACGGTCCCTAATGAAAAACTGTTTTTT
cdr3_aa: CASKPGATVPNEKLFF

v_call: TRBV5-1
clone_size: .
j_call: TRBJ1-2
d_call: .
cdr3_nt: TGCGCCAGCAGCTTGGCCGCGGGCTATGGCTACACCTTC
cdr3_aa: CASSLAAGYGYTF

v_call: TRBV19
clone_size: .
j_call: TRBJ1-1
d_call: .
cdr3_nt: TGTGCCAGTAGTGCTCGGGATGCGCGAGGGGAAGCTTTCTTT
cdr3_aa: CASSARDARGEAFF

v_call: TRBV28
clone_size: .
j_call: TRBJ1-3
d_call: TRBD1
cdr3_nt: TGTGCCAGCAGTTTTCCGACAGGGAACGGAAACACCATATATTTT
cdr3_aa: CASSFPTGNGNTIYF

v_call: TRBV11-3
clone_size: .
j_call: TRBJ2-7
d_call: TRBD2
cdr3_nt: TGTGCCAGCAGCCTCGGGAGGGCCACCGGATACGAGCAGTACTTC
cdr3_aa: CASSLGRATGYEQYF

v_call: TRBV2
clone_size: .
j_call: TRBJ2-1
d_call: TRBD1
cdr3_nt: TGTGCCAGCAGGGGACAGGCGGGTTTGTACAATGAGCAGTTCTTC
cdr3_aa: CASRGQAGLYNEQFF

v_call: TRBV27
clone_size: .
j_call: TRBJ2-7
d_call: TRBD2
cdr3_nt: TGTGCCAGCAGTCCAACTAGCGGGAGGTCGCGCGAGCAGTACTTC
cdr3_aa: CASSPTSGRSREQYF

v_call: TRBV7-2
clone_size: .
j_call: TRBJ1-4
d_call: .
cdr3_nt: TGTGCCAGCACCCCCGCAAGCAACAATGAAAAACTGTTTTTT
cdr3_aa: CASTPASNNEKLFF

v_call: TRBV19
clone_size: .
j_call: TRBJ2-1
d_call: TRBD2
cdr3_nt: TGTGCCAGTACCCCCCAGGGGACTAGGGGCAATGAGCAGTTCTTC
cdr3_aa: CASTPQGTRGNEQFF

v_call: TRBV3-1/TRBV3-2
clone_size: .
j_call: TRBJ2-5
d_call: TRBD2
cdr3_nt: TGTGCCAGCAGGGGGACTAGCGGGAGAGAGACCCAGTACTTC
cdr3_aa: CASRGTSGRETQYF

v_call: TRBV27
clone_size: .
j_call: TRBJ1-5
d_call: .
cdr3_nt: TGTGCCAGCAGTTTATTTGGGGGCAGCAATCAGCCCCAGCATTTT
cdr3_aa: CASSLFGGSNQPQHF

v_call: TRBV11-2
clone_size: many
j_call: TRBJ2-7
d_call: TRBD2
cdr3_nt: TGTGCCAGCAGCTTACGGGGGGTTGTTGACGAGCAGTACTTC
cdr3_aa: CASSLRGVVDEQYF